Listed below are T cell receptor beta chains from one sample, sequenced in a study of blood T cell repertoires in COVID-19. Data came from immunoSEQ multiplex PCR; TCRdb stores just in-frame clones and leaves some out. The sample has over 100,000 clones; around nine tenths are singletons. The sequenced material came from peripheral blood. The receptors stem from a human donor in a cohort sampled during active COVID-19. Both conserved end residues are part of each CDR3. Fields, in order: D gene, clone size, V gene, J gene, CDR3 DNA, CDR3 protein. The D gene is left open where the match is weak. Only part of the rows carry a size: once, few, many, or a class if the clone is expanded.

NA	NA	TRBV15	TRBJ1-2	TGTGCCACCAGCAGAGATTTAGCGAGGGTGCATGGCTACACCTTC	CATSRDLARVHGYTF
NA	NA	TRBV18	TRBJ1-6	TGTGCCAGCTCAGCCAGGGTCGAAAATTCACCCCTCCACTTT	CASSARVENSPLHF
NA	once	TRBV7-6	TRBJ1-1	TGTGCCAGCACGACTAGCATCGTGAACACTGAAGCTTTCTTT	CASTTSIVNTEAFF
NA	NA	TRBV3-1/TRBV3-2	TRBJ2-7	TGTGCCAGCAGCCAAGGCCTGCGCTACGAGCAGTACTTC	CASSQGLRYEQYF
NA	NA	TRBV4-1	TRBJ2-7	TGCGCCAGCAGCCAAGGACATAGCTACGAGCAGTACTTC	CASSQGHSYEQYF
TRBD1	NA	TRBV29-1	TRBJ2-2	TGCAGCGTTGAAGACCTACAGGGACAGGAGGGGGAGCTGTTTTTT	CSVEDLQGQEGELFF
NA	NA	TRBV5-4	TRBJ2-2	TGTGCCAGCAGCTTGGCGGAGGGGCTAAACACCGGGGAGCTGTTTTTT	CASSLAEGLNTGELFF
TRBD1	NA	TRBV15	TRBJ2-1	TGTGCCACCAGCAGAAAGCCGACAGGGGCGAGCTCCTACAATGAGCAGTTCTTC	CATSRKPTGASSYNEQFF
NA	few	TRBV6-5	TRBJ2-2	TGTGCCAGCAGCAGACAGGTTAATACCGGGGAGCTGTTTTTT	CASSRQVNTGELFF
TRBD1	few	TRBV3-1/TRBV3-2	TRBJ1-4	TGTGCCAGCAGCCCGACCCCAAGGGGGCTAAAACTGTTTTTT	CASSPTPRGLKLFF
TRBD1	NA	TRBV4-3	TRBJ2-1	TGCGCCAGCAGCTACCGGGACAGCGCCTACAATGAGCAGTTCTTC	CASSYRDSAYNEQFF
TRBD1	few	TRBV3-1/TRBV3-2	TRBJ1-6	TGTGCCAGCAGCCAAGTACAGGGGGATTCACCCCTCCACTTT	CASSQVQGDSPLHF
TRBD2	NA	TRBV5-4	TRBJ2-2	TGTGCCAGCACAAGACGACTAGCCCCGAACACCGGGGAGCTGTTTTTT	CASTRRLAPNTGELFF
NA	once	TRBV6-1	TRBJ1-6	TGTGCCAGCAGTGAAGCGTGGGGGCGAACTTCACCCCTCCACTTT	CASSEAWGRTSPLHF
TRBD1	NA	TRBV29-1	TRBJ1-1	TGCAGCGCCCCTACGACAGGGATAAACACTGAAGCTTTCTTT	CSAPTTGINTEAFF
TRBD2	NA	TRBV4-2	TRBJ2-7	TGTGCCAGCAGCCAGGGACTAGCGGATTACGAGCAGTACTTC	CASSQGLADYEQYF
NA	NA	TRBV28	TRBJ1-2	TGTGCCAGCAGTTTAGGCTCTCAGGGGCGCTATGGCTACACCTTC	CASSLGSQGRYGYTF
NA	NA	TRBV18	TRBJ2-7	TGTGCCAGCTCACCTCCGACAGTTACTAACGAGCAGTACTTC	CASSPPTVTNEQYF
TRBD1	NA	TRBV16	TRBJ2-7	TGTGCCAGCAGCCAATCGGGGACAGGGATTTTTGAGCAGTACTTC	CASSQSGTGIFEQYF
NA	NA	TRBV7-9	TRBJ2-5	TGTGCCAGCAGCACAGGGGAGACCCAGTACTTC	CASSTGETQYF
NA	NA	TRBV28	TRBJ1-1	TGTGCCAGCAGTTCCGCAACAGGGTCCCCGAACACTGAAGCTTTCTTT	CASSSATGSPNTEAFF
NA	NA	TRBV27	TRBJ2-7	TGTGCCAGCAGTACCAGCTCCTACGAGCAGTACTTC	CASSTSSYEQYF
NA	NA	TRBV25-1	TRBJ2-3	TGTGCCAGCACCACTAGTAGCGGAGGAGATACGCAGTATTTT	CASTTSSGGDTQYF
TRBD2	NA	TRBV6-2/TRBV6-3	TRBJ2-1	TGTGCCAGCAGTTACGGGCTGCTAGCGGGAGTGGATGAGCAGTTCTTC	CASSYGLLAGVDEQFF
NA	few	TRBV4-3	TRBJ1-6	TGCGCCAGCAGCCAAACAGTTAGCTCCTATAATTCACCCCTCCACTTT	CASSQTVSSYNSPLHF
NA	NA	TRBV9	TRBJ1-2	TGTGCCAGCAGCCAAACGACAGGAAGCTATGGCTACACCTTC	CASSQTTGSYGYTF
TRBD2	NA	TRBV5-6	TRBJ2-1	TGTGCCAGCAGCTTGTGGGGAGGGGCAAATGAGCAGTTCTTC	CASSLWGGANEQFF
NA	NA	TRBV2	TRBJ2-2	TGTGCCAGCAGTCCTGGGCTCTTGGTAGGGGAGCTGTTTTTT	CASSPGLLVGELFF
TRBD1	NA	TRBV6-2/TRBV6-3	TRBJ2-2	TGTGCCAGCAGTTTCGACCCGGACAGGGGGAACACCGGGGAGCTGTTTTTT	CASSFDPDRGNTGELFF
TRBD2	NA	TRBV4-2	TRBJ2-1	TGTGCCAGCAGCCAAGGGGCTAGCGGGGGGGTCTTTTACAATGAGCAGTTCTTC	CASSQGASGGVFYNEQFF
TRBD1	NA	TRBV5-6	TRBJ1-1	TGTGCCAGCAGCCGGGACAGGGCCACTGAAGCTTTCTTT	CASSRDRATEAFF
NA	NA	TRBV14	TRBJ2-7	TGTGCCAGCAGCTACGCCCAGGGGAGCTACGAGCAGTACTTC	CASSYAQGSYEQYF
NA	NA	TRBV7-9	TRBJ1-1	TGTGCCAGCAGCTTAGTTGGCAGGAACACTGAAGCTTTCTTT	CASSLVGRNTEAFF
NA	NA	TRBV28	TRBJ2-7	TGTGCCGCCATAACTCCAGGGTCCTACGAGCAGTACTTC	CAAITPGSYEQYF
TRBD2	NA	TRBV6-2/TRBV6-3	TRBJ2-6	TGTGCCAGCAGTTATACGGGACTAGCGGGATCTTCTGGGGCCAACGTCCTGACTTTC	CASSYTGLAGSSGANVLTF
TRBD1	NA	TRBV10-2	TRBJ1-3	TGCGCCAGCAGTGCGACAGGGGGAAACACCATATATTTT	CASSATGGNTIYF
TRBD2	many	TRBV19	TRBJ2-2	TGTGCCAGTAGTATCTCCCCTACTAGCGGCCCGAACACCGGGGAGCTGTTTTTT	CASSISPTSGPNTGELFF
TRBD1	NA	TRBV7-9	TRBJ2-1	TGTGCCAGCAGCTTACCAGACAGGGCTTTGGATGAGCAGTTCTTC	CASSLPDRALDEQFF
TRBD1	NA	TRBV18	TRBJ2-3	TGTGCCAGCTCATACTCCGGGACAGGGGTAGATACGCAGTATTTT	CASSYSGTGVDTQYF
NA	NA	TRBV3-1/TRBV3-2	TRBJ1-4	TGTGCCAGCAGCCAAGATAGAGGGGAGGCCACTAATGAAAAACTGTTTTTT	CASSQDRGEATNEKLFF
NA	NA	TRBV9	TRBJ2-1	TGTGCCAGCAGCGTAGACCCCAACGTAGGGGACAATGAGCAGTTCTTC	CASSVDPNVGDNEQFF
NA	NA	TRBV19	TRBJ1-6	TGTGCCAGTGCAGGGTTAGGTTCACCCCTCCACTTT	CASAGLGSPLHF
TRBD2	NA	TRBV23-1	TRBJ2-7	TGCGCCAGCAGTCAATTTGTCTTCGGACTAGCGGGTGACTACGAGCAGTACTTC	CASSQFVFGLAGDYEQYF
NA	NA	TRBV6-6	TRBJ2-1	TGTGCCAGCAGCACGATTAGCTACAATGAGCAGTTCTTC	CASSTISYNEQFF
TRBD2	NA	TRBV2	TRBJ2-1	TGTGCCAGCAGTGAACTAGCGGGGGGGACCTCCTACAATGAGCAGTTCTTC	CASSELAGGTSYNEQFF
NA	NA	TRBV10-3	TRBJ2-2	TGTGCCATCAGTGAGGGCCCTCCGGAGGACACCGGGGAGCTGTTTTTT	CAISEGPPEDTGELFF
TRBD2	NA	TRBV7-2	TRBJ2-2	TGTGCCAGCAGCTTAAGCCTAGCGGGAGGGTTAAACACCGGGGAGCTGTTTTTT	CASSLSLAGGLNTGELFF
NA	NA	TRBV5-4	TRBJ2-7	TGTGCCAGCAGCTGGTCGCCAGGGGTATACGAGCAGTACTTC	CASSWSPGVYEQYF
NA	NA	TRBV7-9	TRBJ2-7	TGTGCCAGCAGCCCCAGGCGGGGAGGCTACGAGCAGTACTTC	CASSPRRGGYEQYF
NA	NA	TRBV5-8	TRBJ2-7	TGTGCCGGATCAGCCGGGACTTCAGCTTCCTACGAGCAGTACTTC	CAGSAGTSASYEQYF
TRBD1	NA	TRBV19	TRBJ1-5	TGTGCCAGTACCATACAGGGGGCATATAGCAATCAGCCCCAGCATTTT	CASTIQGAYSNQPQHF
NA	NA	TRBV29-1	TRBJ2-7	TGCAGCGTTGAAGCCGGGAGCTCCTACGAGCAGTACTTC	CSVEAGSSYEQYF
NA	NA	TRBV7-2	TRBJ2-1	TGTGCCAGCAGCTTTAGTGCACCCCCGGGGAATGAGCAGTTCTTC	CASSFSAPPGNEQFF
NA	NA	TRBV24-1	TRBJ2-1	TGTGCCACCAGTGATTTCCAGGGTGAGGCCTACAATGAGCAGTTCTTC	CATSDFQGEAYNEQFF
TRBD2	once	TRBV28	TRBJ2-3	TGTGCCAGCAGTTTCCTAGCGGGAGTCGCAGATACGCAGTATTTT	CASSFLAGVADTQYF